These 23 T cell receptor beta chains came from one sample sequenced in a study of identical twins. One entry per CDR3 protein, called by TCRdb with MiXCR from the 5' RACE reads. The sample includes a few hundred thousand distinct CDR3 sequences, about 9% of them seen just once. These data are also associated with another study on yellow fever vaccine responses in identical twins.

The sequenced sample consisted of CD8+ T cells sorted from blood. The receptors come from a woman aged 18-35 years in good health.

V and J are TRBV30 and TRBJ2-7; TRBD1 matches at 9 bases. The trim removed 2 bases at V and 2 bases at J, leaving 4 bases unmatched. The germline gives CDR1 GTSNPN, CDR2 SVGIG (reference sequence). This CDR3 comprises 14 residues. The CDR3 nucleotides are TGTGCCTGGAGTTCCGGGACAGGGACCTACGAGCAGTACTTC. It codes for CAWSSGTGTYEQYF.

This clonotype was recorded many times. The chain links TRBV3-1 to TRBJ2-1; D unresolved. Per germline, CDR1 LGHDT and CDR2 YNNKEL (reference sequence). CDR3 length equals 13 residues. The V end was cut by 1 base, the J end by 2 bases, with 3 bases between. This chain's CDR3 is CASSQGAYNEQFF. The DNA for the CDR3 is TGTGCCAGCAGCCAAGGGGCCTACAATGAGCAGTTCTTC.

This clonotype came up a few times. V is TRBV11-2 and J is TRBJ2-1, with a weak D call TRBD2 (6 bases). The CDR3 totals 14 residues. Germline assignment: CDR1 SGHAT and CDR2 FQNNGV. Between the trimmed V and J ends, which lost 8 bases and 4 bases, there was a span of 15 bases. CDR3 sequence reads: CASASEGAYNEQFF. The CDR3 DNA is TGTGCCAGCGCTTCGGAGGGAGCATACAATGAGCAGTTCTTC.

The rearrangement joins TRBV4-3 to TRBJ2-7; D is perhaps TRBD1 or TRBD2 (5 bases each). The CDR3 loop spans 16 amino acids. V lost 1 base, J lost 6 bases, and 19 bases lay in between. The V gene's germline CDR1 is LGHNA and CDR2 YSLEER. CDR3 coding DNA: TGCGCCAGCAGCCAAGGTTCGCGACTGAATGGGGGCGAGCAGTACTTC. Encoded protein: CASSQGSRLNGGEQYF.

This clonotype was counted between two and nine times. The chain uses TRBV7-9 and TRBJ2-3; D gene ambiguous. This CDR3 spans 17 amino acids. The V gene's germline CDR1 is SEHNR and CDR2 FQNEAQ (reference sequence). V was shortened by 0 bases and J by 4 bases, with 17 bases between the two germline ends. The CDR3 coding sequence is TGTGCCAGCAGCTTAGCTTCGGACCCTATTAACGCAGATACGCAGTATTTT. This sequence encodes CASSLASDPINADTQYF.

This clonotype was recorded at least ten times. J is TRBJ2-7 and V is TRBV6-5; a weak D match, TRBD2 (6 bases). The CDR3 extends over 12 amino acids. Germline V lookup: CDR1 MNHEY, CDR2 SVGAGI. Trimming removed 7 bases at V and 3 bases at J, with 10 bases between. The CDR3 DNA follows: TGTGCCAGCACCGGGGGTAGCTACGAGCAGTACTTC. Its protein is CASTGGSYEQYF.

This clonotype was found many times. This chain links TRBV12-3 or TRBV12-4 with TRBJ2-3; 12 nucleotides match TRBD2. This CDR3 has 15 amino acids. V trimming: 6 bases; J trimming: 1 base; junction bases outside the gene matches: 2. As DNA, the CDR3 is TGTGCCAGCAGGTGGACTAGCGGGGGCACAGATACGCAGTATTTT. As protein: CASRWTSGGTDTQYF.

V is TRBV12-3 or TRBV12-4 and J is TRBJ1-3; D might be TRBD1 (5 bases). The CDR3 covers 16 residues. V was cut by 1 base and J by 0 bases, with 10 bases left in between. CDR3 region: CASSLGPGPSGNTIYF. The CDR3 coding sequence is TGTGCCAGCAGTTTAGGTCCGGGACCCTCTGGAAACACCATATATTTT.

The V gene is TRBV6-4, the J gene TRBJ2-1, with D perhaps matching TRBD1 (5 bases). This CDR3 contains 13 residues. V gave up 9 bases and J gave up 5 bases, with 14 bases separating them. CDR1 is MRHNA, CDR2 SNTAGT, per germline. CDR3 loop: CASGVGPDNEQFF. The CDR3 DNA reads as TGTGCCAGTGGAGTGGGGCCTGACAATGAGCAGTTCTTC.

The V gene is TRBV5-1, the J gene TRBJ2-5; no clear D gene. The V end was cut by 6 bases, the J end by 0 bases, with 12 bases between. Germline assignment: CDR1 SGHRS and CDR2 YFSETQ. There are 14 residues in the CDR3. The CDR3 region has the DNA TGCGCCAGCAACCCCCTGGGGTACCAAGAGACCCAGTACTTC. Translating gives CASNPLGYQETQYF.

The gene calls are TRBV15 and TRBJ2-1; tentatively, D is TRBD2 (5 bases). CDR1 LNHNV and CDR2 YYDKDF come from the germline V gene (reference sequence). Trimming left V 3 bases short and J 6 bases short, with 9 bases between. There are 13 residues in the CDR3. The CDR3 is CATSSQSGNEQFF. CDR3 nucleotide sequence: TGTGCCACCAGCAGTCAGAGCGGCAATGAGCAGTTCTTC.

This clonotype was detected a few times. The chain joins TRBV11-2 to TRBJ2-2; 9 positions match TRBD1. Germline V lookup: CDR1 SGHAT, CDR2 FQNNGV. The V and J ends lost 5 bases and 7 bases, in that order; junction bases with no gene match: 8. This CDR3 is built from 15 residues. CDR3 sequence reads: CASSRTGAVDGELFF. CDR3 sequence (DNA): TGTGCCAGCAGCAGGACAGGGGCGGTTGACGGGGAGCTGTTTTTT.

This clonotype has at least ten counts. J is TRBJ2-7 and V is TRBV7-8; D unclear. The V and J ends lost 0 bases and 0 bases respectively, with 12 bases between them. CDR3 size: 16 residues. Germline CDR1 reads SGHVS; CDR2 reads FQNEAQ. The CDR3 coding sequence is TGTGCCAGCAGCTTAGCTGGGAAAGTCACCTCCTACGAGCAGTACTTC. Protein sequence: CASSLAGKVTSYEQYF. The full variable domain, in which reference TRBV7-8 and TRBJ2-7 provide the parts outside the CDR3, is GAGVSQSPRYKVAKRGQDVALRCDPISGHVSLFWYQQALGQGPEFLTYFQNEAQLDKSGLPSDRFFAERPEGSVSTLKIQRTQQEDSAVYLCASSLAGKVTSYEQYFGPGTRLTVT.

The sample holds a few counts of this clonotype. The J gene is TRBJ2-6, the V gene TRBV10-3; D possibly uses TRBD1 or TRBD2 (5 bases each). The CDR3 sequence is 15 residues long. The germline gives CDR1 ENHRY, CDR2 SYGVKD. V lost 11 bases and J 0 bases, leaving 14 bases between the germline ends. CDR3 protein: CAARDGDSGANVLTF. Here the CDR3 DNA reads TGTGCCGCGAGGGACGGCGACTCTGGGGCCAACGTCCTGACTTTC.

This sequence joins TRBV29-1 and TRBJ1-1, with D uncertain. The CDR3 runs to 12 residues. The V end lost 8 bases, the J end lost 3 bases, and 13 bases lay between the germline ends. Germline CDR1 SQVTM, CDR2 ANQGSEA. This chain's CDR3 is CSTYGRDTEAFF. CDR3 in DNA: TGCAGCACTTACGGGAGGGACACTGAAGCTTTCTTT.

Ten or more counts support this clonotype. CDR3 coding DNA: TGTGCCAGCAGTTTAGTGGACCCCTACGAGCAGTACTTC. It specifies CASSLVDPYEQYF. The V call is TRBV12-3 or TRBV12-4, the J call TRBJ2-7, with D unclear. The CDR3 covers 13 residues. The V end was cut by 1 base, the J end by 2 bases, with 6 bases between.

This clonotype was picked up many times. The chain carries TRBV20-1 and TRBJ2-3; TRBD1 matches 11 bases. After removal of 5 bases from V and 3 bases from J, the junction contained 7 bases not matched to a gene. CDR1 DFQATT and CDR2 SNEGSKA come from the germline V gene (reference sequence). This CDR3 is 15 amino acids long. The CDR3 sequence: CSARWDRGSTDTQYF. For the CDR3, the DNA is TGCAGTGCTCGCTGGGACAGGGGGTCTACAGATACGCAGTATTTT.

This clonotype has more than one count but fewer than ten. The chain links TRBV6-1 to TRBJ2-7, with TRBD2 matching over 15 bases. This CDR3 is built from 14 residues. The junction had 1 base not matched to a gene; V was cut back by 6 bases and J by 4 bases. Germline V lookup: CDR1 MNHNS, CDR2 SASEGT. CDR3 region: CASSGTSGGYEQYF. Here the CDR3 DNA reads TGTGCCAGCAGCGGGACTAGCGGGGGGTACGAGCAGTACTTC.

Only a few counts were recorded for this clonotype. The chain is built from TRBV11-2 and TRBJ2-7; a weak D match, TRBD1 (5 bases). The V end was cut by 7 bases, the J end by 4 bases, with 14 bases between. Looked up from germline, CDR1 is SGHAT and CDR2 is FQNNGV. CDR3 length: 13 residues. The CDR3 coding sequence is TGTGCCAGCACACTTCCAGGGTCATACGAGCAGTACTTC. Residues: CASTLPGSYEQYF.

This clonotype came up many times. The rearrangement uses TRBV29-1 and TRBJ2-2, with unresolved D. V was trimmed by 7 bases and J by 6 bases, leaving 12 bases between them. The CDR3 is made up of 12 amino acids. Germline V lookup: CDR1 SQVTM, CDR2 ANQGSEA. Written as DNA, the CDR3 is TGCAGCGGACTCTGGGTCCCCGGGGAGCTGTTTTTT. This codes for CSGLWVPGELFF.

Many counts were recorded for this clonotype. The chain combines TRBV7-3 with TRBJ1-5; 10 bases match TRBD1. This CDR3 is 17 amino acids long. Germline CDR1 reads SGHTA; CDR2 reads FQGTGA. Unmatched junction bases numbered 13, after V lost 5 bases and J lost 6 bases. The CDR3 sequence is CASSDDGTGAPSQPQHF. The CDR3 nucleotides read TGTGCCAGCAGCGACGATGGGACAGGGGCCCCCAGTCAGCCCCAGCATTTT.

This clonotype came up many times. V is TRBV4-1 and J is TRBJ2-7, with 13 bases lining up with TRBD2. The germline gives CDR1 MGHRA, CDR2 YSYEKL. The CDR3 contains 17 residues. Trimming at V came to 1 base and at J to 13 bases, leaving 16 bases not matched to a gene. CDR3 amino acids: CASSQVPGTSGTYESYF. CDR3 DNA sequence: TGCGCCAGCAGCCAAGTCCCCGGGACTAGCGGGACCTACGAGTCTTACTTC.

The chain combines TRBV6-1 with TRBJ2-5, with D possibly matching TRBD1 (6 bases). Deletions cut 6 bases from V and 5 bases from J, with 16 bases between. CDR1 and CDR2 from the germline V gene are MNHNS and SASEGT. The CDR3 is 14 amino acids. The CDR3 loop reads CASRLEWGLETQYF. In DNA form, the CDR3 reads TGTGCCAGCAGGTTGGAGTGGGGGCTGGAGACCCAGTACTTC.